Detailed here is one T cell receptor (beta chain). The data originate from a study of blood T cell repertoires in COVID-19. Study-level information: Sites in the United States, Italy and Spain provided acute and convalescent COVID-19 samples. From T cells, B-cell-depleted T cells, or PBMCs came the material, which was cDNA or gDNA.

Source study methods: Estimated nucleated cell counts came from reference gene primer amplification. This table comes from immunoSEQ multiplex PCR, and its TCRdb copy is limited to in-frame clones, with some not included. V and J calls and clone size are given by that table; D and trimming were obtained from the DNA. The sample has approximately 100,000 clones; under 85% are singletons. The CDR3 runs to 14 residues. Trimming shortened V by 4 bases and J by 2 bases, and 10 bases separated the two germline ends. The germline gives CDR1 SGHRS, CDR2 YFSETQ. The sequenced sample was peripheral blood. The TCR comes from a human donor in a cohort sampled during active COVID-19. This chain joins TRBV5-1 and TRBJ2-1; a weak D match, TRBD1 (6 bases). The CDR3 bases are TGCGCCAGCAGCCCCGGGGACACCTACAATGAGCAGTTCTTC. This codes for CASSPGDTYNEQFF.